Below are 31 T cell receptor beta chains sequenced from a single sample in a study of blood T cell repertoires in COVID-19. Libraries were prepared by immunoSEQ multiplex PCR; TCRdb keeps only in-frame clonotypes and omits some of them. The data show some 290,000 clones, with approximately 90% seen just once and roughly 3.9% held by the top ten. Sequences were obtained from PBMCs or T cells enriched from blood (not recorded which). The receptors shown here come from a woman aged 25 to 45 who had been exposed to COVID-19.

The rearrangement joins TRBV5-5 to TRBJ1-2; D not certain. Germline V gives CDR1 SGHKS, CDR2 YYEKEE (reference sequence). V was pared by 1 base and J by 4 bases, with 14 bases between. The CDR3 consists of 15 residues. The CDR3 is CASSLYTDPVYGYTF. The CDR3 DNA reads as TGTGCCAGCAGCTTGTATACAGACCCCGTCTATGGCTACACCTTC.

The chain couples TRBV18 to TRBJ1-1; perhaps TRBD1 as D (5 bases). The V end was cut by 8 bases, the J end by 1 base, with 17 bases between. The CDR3 has 15 residues. Germline CDR1 KGHSH, CDR2 LQKENI. The CDR3 DNA reads as TGTGCCAGCCGTATAACAATAGACAGGAACACTGAAGCTTTCTTT. This encodes CASRITIDRNTEAFF.

This clone was counted once. The chain employs TRBV7-2 and TRBJ2-4; 7 bases are shared with TRBD2. This CDR3 contains 12 residues. After removal of 0 bases from V and 15 bases from J, the junction contained 5 bases not matched to a gene. CDR1 is SGHTA, CDR2 FQGNSA, per germline. CDR3 bases: TGTGCCAGCAGCTTAGCCACTAGCGTTTTGTACTTC. The encoded protein is CASSLATSVLYF.

V usage is TRBV7-2 and J usage is TRBJ1-1, with D tentatively TRBD1 (5 bases). V was clipped by 6 bases and J by 4 bases, with 18 bases between them. The CDR3 length is 15 residues. The germline V gene has CDR1 SGHTA and CDR2 FQGNSA. In DNA, the CDR3 is TGTGCCAGCAGTGTTCAGTGGGGCATACGCACTGAAGCTTTCTTT. Amino acids: CASSVQWGIRTEAFF. Combining the CDR3 with reference TRBV7-2 and TRBJ1-1 gives the whole variable domain GAGVSQSPSNKVTEKGKDVELRCDPISGHTALYWYRQSLGQGLEFLIYFQGNSAPDKSGLPSDRFSAERTGGSVSTLTIQRTQQEDSAVYLCASSVQWGIRTEAFFGQGTRLTVV.

The chain is built from TRBV19 and TRBJ1-6; D perhaps matches TRBD1 (5 bases). V was trimmed by 2 bases and J by 2 bases, leaving 22 bases between them. Germline CDR1 is LNHDA and CDR2 is SQIVND (reference sequence). The CDR3 sequence is 20 residues long. CDR3 DNA sequence: TGTGCCAGTAGTATATTGATGCCGGGAGGGGATCCCACCTATAATTCACCCCTCCACTTT. It specifies CASSILMPGGDPTYNSPLHF.

The V call is TRBV29-1, the J call TRBJ1-5; 7 bases agree with TRBD1. The trim removed 4 bases at V and 4 bases at J, leaving 4 bases unmatched. CDR1 and CDR2 (germline): SQVTM, ANQGSEA. The CDR3 extends over 13 amino acids. CDR3 DNA: TGCAGCGTTGGGGGACAGCGAAATCAGCCCCAGCATTTT. Protein sequence: CSVGGQRNQPQHF.

This rearrangement joins TRBV10-3 to TRBJ2-3; 10 nucleotides line up with TRBD2. The CDR3 runs to 14 residues. V dropped 5 bases and J dropped 5; count of bases not matched to a gene: 4. Per the germline V gene, CDR1 is ENHRY and CDR2 is SYGVKD. This chain's CDR3 is CAISTSGGVDTQYF. DNA for the CDR3: TGTGCCATCAGTACCAGCGGGGGGGTAGATACGCAGTATTTT.

The chain uses TRBV6-6 and TRBJ2-1, with D possibly TRBD1 on 6 matching bases. Per the germline V gene, CDR1 is MNHNY and CDR2 is SVGAGI (reference sequence). This CDR3 comprises 13 residues. V lost 6 bases to trimming and J lost 9 bases, with 15 bases between them. The CDR3 DNA is TGTGCCAGCAGCAAATATACAGGGCCTGAGCAGTTCTTC. It yields the protein CASSKYTGPEQFF.

The chain recombines TRBV11-1 with TRBJ2-1; no firm D call. The V gene's germline CDR1 is SGHAT and CDR2 FQDESV (reference sequence). The CDR3 runs 16 residues. The ends were cut back, 0 bases at V and 7 bases at J, with 16 bases in the middle. The CDR3 is CASSLAFATGRNEQFF. In DNA, the CDR3 is TGTGCCAGCAGCTTAGCGTTCGCAACCGGCAGGAATGAGCAGTTCTTC.

V is TRBV13 and J is TRBJ2-1; 7 nucleotides align to TRBD2. V lost 0 bases to trimming and J lost 7 bases; unmatched junction nucleotides: 3. Germline loops: CDR1 PRHDT, CDR2 FYEKMQ (reference sequence). The CDR3 is 14 amino acids. CDR3 residues: CASSLGLAQNEQFF. The CDR3 DNA follows: TGTGCCAGCAGCTTAGGACTAGCGCAAAATGAGCAGTTCTTC.

The chain links TRBV5-1 to TRBJ2-3, with 11 bases lining up with TRBD2. In germline, CDR1 is SGHRS, CDR2 YFSETQ. The ends lost 4 bases at V and 2 bases at J; junction bases unmatched: 6. The CDR3 covers 16 residues. The chain's CDR3 is CASSVLAGALTDTQYF. The CDR3 nucleotides read TGCGCCAGCAGCGTACTAGCGGGGGCTCTCACAGATACGCAGTATTTT. The full variable domain, its missing parts supplied by reference TRBV5-1 and TRBJ2-3, is KAGVTQTPRYLIKTRGQQVTLSCSPISGHRSVSWYQQTPGQGLQFLFEYFSETQRNKGNFPGRFSGRQFSNSRSEMNVSTLELGDSALYLCASSVLAGALTDTQYFGPGTRLTVL.

The chain recombines TRBV2 with TRBJ2-5, with TRBD2 matching 14 bases. V trimming: 6 bases; J trimming: 3 bases; junction bases outside the gene matches: 15. CDR1 is SNHLY and CDR2 is FYNNEI in the germline V gene. The CDR3 has 19 amino acids. In DNA, the CDR3 is TGTGCCAGCAGAAACCTGAAGGGACTAGCGGGGGAGATAAAAGAGACCCAGTACTTC. Translated: CASRNLKGLAGEIKETQYF.

The chain uses TRBV12-5 and TRBJ2-7; TRBD1 matches at 7 bases. The length of the CDR3 is 13 residues. In germline, CDR1 is LGHNT, CDR2 FRNRAP. Trimming cost V 7 bases and J 2 bases; bases outside gene matches: 5. DNA of the CDR3: TGTGCTAGTGAGGGGACAGACGCCTACGAGCAGTACTTC. It is translated as CASEGTDAYEQYF.

The genes are TRBV18 and TRBJ2-7, with 7 positions matching TRBD1. The V gene's germline CDR1 is KGHSH and CDR2 LQKENI. There are 14 residues in the CDR3. The ends lost 3 bases at V and 2 bases at J; junction bases unmatched: 4. The CDR3 DNA follows: TGTGCCAGCTCACCCGACAGGGCCACCTACGAGCAGTACTTC. It codes for CASSPDRATYEQYF.

The chain recombines TRBV9 with TRBJ2-5; 13 bases line up with TRBD2. Germline V gene sequence: CDR1 SGDLS, CDR2 YYNGEE. The CDR3 consists of 16 residues. V shed 7 bases, J shed 4 bases, and the junction held 10 bases outside the gene matches. In DNA form, the CDR3 reads TGTGCCAGCCGCTGGACCGGGACTAGCGGGGCAGAGACCCAGTACTTC. Translating it yields CASRWTGTSGAETQYF. The full variable domain, in which reference TRBV9 and TRBJ2-5 provide the parts outside the CDR3, is DSGVTQTPKHLITATGQRVTLRCSPRSGDLSVYWYQQSLDQGLQFLIQYYNGEERAKGNILERFSAQQFPDLHSELNLSSLELGDSALYFCASRWTGTSGAETQYFGPGTRLLVL.

V usage is TRBV19 and J usage is TRBJ1-1; 7 positions agree with TRBD1. Looked up from germline, CDR1 is LNHDA and CDR2 is SQIVND (reference sequence). This CDR3 spans 14 amino acids. Germline trimming cut 6 bases from V and 0 bases from J; bases unmatched to any gene: 4. The CDR3 reads CASRADRLNTEAFF. CDR3 sequence (DNA): TGTGCCAGTAGGGCGGACAGGTTGAACACTGAAGCTTTCTTT.

The rearrangement joins TRBV9 to TRBJ1-1; TRBD1 agrees at 9 bases. The CDR3 runs to 14 residues. V was pared by 3 bases and J by 4 bases, with 4 bases of the junction left unmatched. CDR1 SGDLS and CDR2 YYNGEE come from the germline V gene. Here the CDR3 reads CASSGQGVGTEAFF. CDR3 sequence (DNA): TGTGCCAGCAGCGGACAGGGGGTCGGCACTGAAGCTTTCTTT.

The chain has TRBV30 and TRBJ1-6; TRBD1 is a possible D gene (6 bases). The CDR3 spans 14 residues. Germline CDR1 reads GTSNPN; CDR2 reads SVGIG (reference sequence). Trimming stripped 5 bases from V and 5 bases from J, with 13 bases between. CDR3 protein: CAWSRDTNNSPLHF. Written as DNA, the CDR3 is TGTGCCTGGTCTAGGGACACCAATAATTCACCCCTCCACTTT.

The chain employs TRBV29-1 and TRBJ1-1; a possible D gene is TRBD1 (6 bases). There are 15 residues in the CDR3. Trimming removed 2 bases at V and 2 bases at J, with 15 bases between. CDR1 SQVTM and CDR2 ANQGSEA come from the germline V gene. This CDR3 is CSVESGYRVNTEAFF. The CDR3 nucleotides read TGCAGCGTTGAATCTGGTTACAGGGTCAACACTGAAGCTTTCTTT.

This clone was seen a few times. J is TRBJ2-1 and V is TRBV11-2; 8 nucleotides match TRBD1. Germline CDR1 is SGHAT and CDR2 is FQNNGV. V lost 8 bases and J lost 3; bases outside the gene matches: 6. The CDR3 contains 14 residues. The CDR3 nucleotides read TGTGCCAGCTCCGACAGGGGACTCTACAATGAGCAGTTCTTC. Translating gives CASSDRGLYNEQFF. Based on the CDR3 plus reference TRBV11-2 and TRBJ2-1, the full variable domain is EAGVAQSPRYKIIEKRQSVAFWCNPISGHATLYWYQQILGQGPKLLIQFQNNGVVDDSQLPKDRFSAERLKGVDSTLKIQPAKLEDSAVYLCASSDRGLYNEQFFGPGTRLTVL.

The CDR3 reads CASSFMAGATDTQYF. Here the CDR3 DNA reads TGTGCCAGCAGTTTTATGGCGGGGGCCACAGATACGCAGTATTTT. The V and J genes are TRBV28 and TRBJ2-3, with D tentatively TRBD2 (7 bases). V was clipped by 3 bases and J by 2 bases, with 12 bases between them. This CDR3 spans 15 amino acids. The V gene's germline CDR1 is MDHEN and CDR2 SYDVKM.

This rearrangement joins TRBV4-3 to TRBJ1-2; 8 bases map to TRBD1. V lost 0 bases, J lost 5 bases, and 2 bases stayed unmatched. Germline values: CDR1 LGHNA, CDR2 YSLEER. The length of the CDR3 is 14 residues. The CDR3 region has the DNA TGCGCCAGCAGCCAAGATACAGGGGGGTATGGCTACACCTTC. It specifies CASSQDTGGYGYTF.

This rearrangement joins TRBV5-4 to TRBJ1-1; 9 bases line up with TRBD1. Germline V gives CDR1 SGHNT, CDR2 YYREEE (reference sequence). After removal of 0 bases from V and 1 base from J, the junction contained 4 bases not matched to a gene. The CDR3 contains 16 residues. DNA of the CDR3: TGTGCCAGCAGCTTGGGGACAGGGGAACGGAACACTGAAGCTTTCTTT. The encoded protein is CASSLGTGERNTEAFF.

The chain has TRBV7-3 and TRBJ1-1; a weak D match, TRBD1 (5 bases). In germline, CDR1 is SGHTA, CDR2 FQGTGA. The ends were cut back, 0 bases at V and 4 bases at J, with 6 bases in the middle. The CDR3 spans 13 residues. DNA for the CDR3: TGTGCCAGCAGCTTAACCACAGGCACTGAAGCTTTCTTT. This encodes CASSLTTGTEAFF. Based on the CDR3 plus reference TRBV7-3 and TRBJ1-1, the full variable domain is GAGVSQTPSNKVTEKGKYVELRCDPISGHTALYWYRQSLGQGPEFLIYFQGTGAADDSGLPNDRFFAVRPEGSVSTLKIQRTERGDSAVYLCASSLTTGTEAFFGQGTRLTVV.

The chain uses TRBV7-2 and TRBJ1-1; D not resolved. The germline gives CDR1 SGHTA, CDR2 FQGNSA. CDR3 size: 15 residues. V was pared by 5 bases and J by 5 bases, with 18 bases between. The CDR3 reads CASSPPSRLVTEAFF. Written as DNA, the CDR3 is TGTGCCAGCAGCCCACCTTCGAGGTTGGTGACTGAAGCTTTCTTT.

The CDR3 DNA follows: TGCGCCAGCAGCCTTCATAGAGGCTACAATGAGCAGTTCTTC. Amino acid sequence: CASSLHRGYNEQFF. The chain joins TRBV4-1 to TRBJ2-1, with D hard to call. V lost 4 bases, J lost 3 bases, and 10 bases lay in between. Germline V gene sequence: CDR1 MGHRA, CDR2 YSYEKL. This CDR3 has 14 amino acids.

This sequence joins TRBV5-1 and TRBJ2-3; TRBD2 matches at 12 bases. J gave up 3 bases and V 4 bases, and 3 bases lay outside the gene matches. The CDR3 has 15 residues. Germline V CDR1 and CDR2: SGHRS, YFSETQ. CDR3 amino acids: CASSSGLAGTDTQYF. The CDR3 nucleotides read TGCGCCAGCAGCAGCGGACTAGCGGGGACAGATACGCAGTATTTT.

The chain employs TRBV7-9 and TRBJ1-1, with D possibly TRBD1 on 6 matching bases. Trimming left V 6 bases short and J 6 bases short, with 14 bases between. The CDR3 runs to 13 residues. CDR1 and CDR2 (germline): SEHNR, FQNEAQ (reference sequence). The chain's CDR3 is CASRTTGFAEAFF. DNA of the CDR3: TGTGCCAGCAGGACAACAGGGTTTGCTGAAGCTTTCTTT.

The V gene is TRBV28, the J gene TRBJ1-6, with D perhaps TRBD1 (6 bases). The CDR3 extends over 15 amino acids. The germline gives CDR1 MDHEN, CDR2 SYDVKM. V lost 2 bases and J 9 bases, leaving 14 bases between the germline ends. The chain's CDR3 is CASSLTGIEGSPLHF. In nucleotides, the CDR3 is TGTGCCAGCAGTTTAACAGGGATAGAAGGTTCACCCCTCCACTTT.

The V call is TRBV1, the J call TRBJ2-2; the table's D gene call, TRBD2, was not cross checked with the DNA. TRBV1 is a known pseudogene. CDR3 length equals 15 residues. The CDR3 protein is CTSPRTGDDTGELFF. The CDR3 coding sequence is TGCACCAGCCCCCGTACGGGGGATGACACCGGGGAGCTGTTTTTT.

The chain couples TRBV10-3 to TRBJ1-1, with 7 positions matching TRBD1. This CDR3 region has 14 residues. Per the germline V gene, CDR1 is ENHRY and CDR2 is SYGVKD. V was clipped by 4 bases and J by 5 bases; unmatched bases: 7. In nucleotides, the CDR3 is TGTGCCATCAGTGGCCGGGACAGAGGGACTGAAGCTTTCTTT. It is translated as CAISGRDRGTEAFF.